Sequencing of this TCR beta chain was carried out in a study of T-cell reconstitution after alpha-beta-depleted transplantation in children. This clonotype was found many times. This CDR3 spans 14 amino acids. CDR1 MNHEY and CDR2 SVGAGI come from the germline V gene. Deletions cut 0 bases from V and 3 bases from J, with 7 bases between. As it was prepared, the TCRbeta library received unique molecular identifiers. Each CDR3 protein gets one entry after TCRdb re-called the PCR reads with MiXCR. This table holds more than 150,000 distinct CDR3 sequences, around 7% found once. Source: PBMCs from the stem cell graft donor, taken from the stem cell graft. This receptor was taken from a human donor who donated a stem cell graft to a child with Wiskott-Aldrich syndrome. The chain couples TRBV6-5 to TRBJ2-3; no clear D gene. The CDR3 loop is CASSYSPLTDTQYF. In nucleotides, the CDR3 is TGTGCCAGCAGTTACTCTCCTTTAACAGATACGCAGTATTTT.